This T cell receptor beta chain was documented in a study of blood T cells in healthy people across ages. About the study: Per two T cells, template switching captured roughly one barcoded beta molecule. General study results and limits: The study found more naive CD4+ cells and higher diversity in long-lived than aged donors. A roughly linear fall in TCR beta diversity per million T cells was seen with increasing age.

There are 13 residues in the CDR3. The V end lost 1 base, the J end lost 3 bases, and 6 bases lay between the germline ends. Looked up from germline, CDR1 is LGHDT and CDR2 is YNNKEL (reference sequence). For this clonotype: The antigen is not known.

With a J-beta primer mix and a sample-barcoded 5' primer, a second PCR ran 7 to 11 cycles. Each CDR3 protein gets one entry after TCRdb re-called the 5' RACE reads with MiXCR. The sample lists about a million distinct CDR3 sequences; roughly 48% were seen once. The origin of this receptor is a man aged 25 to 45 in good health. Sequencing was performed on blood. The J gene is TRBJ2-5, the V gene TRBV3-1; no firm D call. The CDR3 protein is CASSQGVKETQYF. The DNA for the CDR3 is TGTGCCAGCAGCCAAGGCGTAAAAGAGACCCAGTACTTC.